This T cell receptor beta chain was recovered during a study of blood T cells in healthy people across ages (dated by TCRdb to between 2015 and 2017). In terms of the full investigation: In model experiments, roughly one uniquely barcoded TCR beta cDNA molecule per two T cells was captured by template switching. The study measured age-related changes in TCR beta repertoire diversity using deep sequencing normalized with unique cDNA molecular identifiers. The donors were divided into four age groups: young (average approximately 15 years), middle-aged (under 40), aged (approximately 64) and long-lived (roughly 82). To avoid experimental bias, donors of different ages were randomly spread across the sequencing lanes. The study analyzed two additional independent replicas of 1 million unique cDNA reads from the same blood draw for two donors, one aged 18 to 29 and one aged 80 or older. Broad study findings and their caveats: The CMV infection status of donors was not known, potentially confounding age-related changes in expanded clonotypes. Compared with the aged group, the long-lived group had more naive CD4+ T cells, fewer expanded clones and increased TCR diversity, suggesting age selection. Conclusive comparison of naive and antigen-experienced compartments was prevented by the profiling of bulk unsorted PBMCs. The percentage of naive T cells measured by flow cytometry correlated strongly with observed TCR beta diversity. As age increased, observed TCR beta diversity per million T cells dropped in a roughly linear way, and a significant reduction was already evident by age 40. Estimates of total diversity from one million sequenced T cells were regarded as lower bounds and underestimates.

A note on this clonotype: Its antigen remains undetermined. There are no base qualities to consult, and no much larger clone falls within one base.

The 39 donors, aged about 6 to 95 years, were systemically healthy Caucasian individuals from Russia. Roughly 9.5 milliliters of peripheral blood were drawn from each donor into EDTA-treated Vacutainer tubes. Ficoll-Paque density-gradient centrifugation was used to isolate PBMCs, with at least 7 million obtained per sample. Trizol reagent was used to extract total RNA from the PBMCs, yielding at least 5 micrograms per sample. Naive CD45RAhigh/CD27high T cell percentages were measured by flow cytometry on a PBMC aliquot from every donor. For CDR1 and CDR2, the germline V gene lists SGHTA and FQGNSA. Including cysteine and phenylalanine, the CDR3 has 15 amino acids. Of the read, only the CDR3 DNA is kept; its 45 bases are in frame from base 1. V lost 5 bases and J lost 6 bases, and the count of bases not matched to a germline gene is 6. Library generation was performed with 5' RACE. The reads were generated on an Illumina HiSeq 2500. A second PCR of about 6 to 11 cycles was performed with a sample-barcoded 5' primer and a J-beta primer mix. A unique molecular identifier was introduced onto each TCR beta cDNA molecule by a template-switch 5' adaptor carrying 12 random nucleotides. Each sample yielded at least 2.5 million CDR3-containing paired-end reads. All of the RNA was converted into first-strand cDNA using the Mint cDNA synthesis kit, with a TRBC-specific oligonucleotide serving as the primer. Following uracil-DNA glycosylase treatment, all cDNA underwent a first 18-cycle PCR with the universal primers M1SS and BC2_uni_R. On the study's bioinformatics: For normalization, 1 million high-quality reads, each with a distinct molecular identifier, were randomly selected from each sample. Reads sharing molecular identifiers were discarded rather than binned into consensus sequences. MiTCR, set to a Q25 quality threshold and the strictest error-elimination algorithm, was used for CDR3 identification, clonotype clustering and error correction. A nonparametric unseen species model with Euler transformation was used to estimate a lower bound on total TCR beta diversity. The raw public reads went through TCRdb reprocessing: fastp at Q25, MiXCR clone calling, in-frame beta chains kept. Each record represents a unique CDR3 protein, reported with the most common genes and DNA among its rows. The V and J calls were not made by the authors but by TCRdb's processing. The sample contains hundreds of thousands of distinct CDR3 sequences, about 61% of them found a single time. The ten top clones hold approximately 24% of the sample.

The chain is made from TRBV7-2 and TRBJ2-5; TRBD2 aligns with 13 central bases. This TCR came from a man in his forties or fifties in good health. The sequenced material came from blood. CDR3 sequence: CASSLLAGGPKTQYF. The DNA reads TGTGCCAGCAGCCTACTAGCGGGGGGGCCGAAGACCCAGTACTTC. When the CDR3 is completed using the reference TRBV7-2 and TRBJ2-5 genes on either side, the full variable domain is GAGVSQSPSNKVTEKGKDVELRCDPISGHTALYWYRQSLGQGLEFLIYFQGNSAPDKSGLPSDRFSAERTGGSVSTLTIQRTQQEDSAVYLCASSLLAGGPKTQYFGPGTRLLVL.